This TCR beta chain was profiled in a study of identical twins (dated by TCRdb to between 2015 and 2016). Broadly, across the study: TCR alpha and beta repertoires from monozygotic twins, unrelated adults of various ages and cord blood were deep-sequenced to test whether fetal clonotypes persist. To rule out contamination, the twin experiments were replicated at different times with different library preparation protocols. The research as a whole found: Zero-insertion analyses could be partly confounded by invariant T cells such as MAIT and iNKT, though diverse VJ usage argued against such confounding for most clonotypes. Fewer insertions were carried by abundant cord blood beta clonotypes, a similar but weaker trend appeared in young adult naive repertoires, and no such trend appeared in memory repertoires. Compared with coincidental sharing between unrelated individuals, an excess of low generation-probability sequences was observed among out-of-frame TCR alpha sequences shared between twins. Because the same donors could not be followed over many years, the conclusions relied on cross-sectional statistical analysis. In beta out-of-frame sequences, excess twin sharing was weaker, because having fewer shared sequences lowered the signal-to-noise ratio. In monozygotic twins, recombination models systematically underestimated out-of-frame TCR alpha sharing, but the models matched the sharing seen between unrelated individuals.

Every donor in the study was a healthy Caucasian. Three pairs of female monozygotic twins, all aged about 18 to 30 years, were included in the twin cohort. Miltenyi CD45RO+ enrichment and human naive T-cell isolation kits were used to isolate memory (CD45RO+) and naive T cells from PBMC. CDR3 length: 16 amino acids, cysteine to phenylalanine. Kept here is only the CDR3 DNA, which spans 48 bases and is read in frame from base 1. Trimming removed 1 base from V and 7 bases from J; the gene matches leave 8 bases unexplained. Receptor libraries were prepared by 5' RACE. TCRdb names Illumina HiSeq 2000 as the instrument used. Template switching introduced a universal primer binding site; the final cDNA contained a unique molecular identifier, enabling accurate counting of TCR cDNA molecules. Specific primers in the conserved constant-segment region were used to synthesize first-strand cDNA for TCR alpha and beta chains. Each cDNA library was double barcoded, with a SMART-Mk sample barcode plus Illumina barcodes, to control for contamination. TruSeq adapter sequences, together with Illumina sample barcodes, were added in two successive PCR steps. The TCR alpha and beta cDNA libraries were sequenced on the Illumina HiSeq platform using custom primers. Concerning the study's data processing: MiGEC was used to process raw reads and extract unique molecular identifiers, and MiXCR was used to find CDR3 positions. For each individual, recombination models were inferred using an EM algorithm with the repgenHMM and IGoR tools. The tcR package in R was used for shared clonotype analysis, with sharing normalized by the product of cloneset sizes. To study raw recombination without the effects of thymic and clonal selection, out-of-frame nonproductive sequences were analyzed. TCRdb handled the public reads itself, with Q25 trimming in fastp and clone calling in MiXCR, and kept productive beta chains. Every distinct CDR3 protein forms one entry, paired with its most common genes and DNA. These V and J calls rely on TCRdb rather than the paper's analysis. The sample records fewer than 250,000 distinct CDR3 sequences, 5.5% to 7% of which are singletons. The top ten clonotypes cover 3.6% of the sample.

The sample holds many counts of this clonotype. Its antigen is currently not known. No base quality information exists; no much larger clone differs at one position. The sample was also reused in another study, on yellow fever vaccine responses in identical twins. As the second publication notes: According to the authors, the vaccine-induced T cell response in identical twins seemed to be partly convergent and partly specific to each individual. In identical twins, the study followed T cell clones that responded to the vaccine with precision.

Sequencing input: memory (CD45RO+) T cells sorted from blood. The cell subset or site label for this specimen denotes: CD45RO+ enriched T cells. This receptor was identified in a woman younger than 35 in good health. Recombination joined TRBV12-3 or TRBV12-4 with TRBJ2-2, with 8 bases aligning to TRBD2. The CDR3 amino acid sequence is: CASSLGGRGAYGELFF. The DNA sequence is given as TGTGCCAGCAGTTTAGGCGGGCGGGGGGCATACGGGGAGCTGTTTTTT.